One and the same sample provided the 23 T cell receptor beta chains below, sequenced in a study of Ad26.COV2.S vaccination and SARS-CoV-2 variants. Specified treatment: around 19 received Ad26.COV2.S at low or high dose, single or two shots; 5 received placebo; per-sample allocation not given. Material that was analyzed had been drawn on day 63 after the first vaccine or placebo injection. Using immunoSEQ multiplex PCR, the repertoire was profiled, and TCRdb retains in-frame clones only, with some absent. The table has hundreds of thousands of clones, around nine tenths seen once. Sequencing was performed on peripheral blood, taken in a trial of Ad26.COV2.S vaccine versus placebo. Receptors were obtained from a person aged 18-65 years who received the Ad26.COV2.S COVID-19 vaccine or a placebo.

The chain combines TRBV9 with TRBJ1-5; TRBD1 matches 9 bases. The V and J ends lost 0 bases and 4 bases, in that order; junction bases with no gene match: 2. Germline CDR1 and CDR2: SGDLS and YYNGEE. The CDR3 contains 15 residues. Here the CDR3 reads CASSVGTGANQPQHF. The CDR3 DNA sequence: TGTGCCAGCAGCGTAGGGACAGGGGCTAATCAGCCCCAGCATTTT.

The gene calls are TRBV5-1 and TRBJ1-1; D is perhaps TRBD1 (5 bases). V was clipped by 3 bases and J by 7 bases, with 10 bases between them. From germline, CDR1 is SGHRS and CDR2 YFSETQ. CDR3 length: 12 residues. CDR3 protein: CASSWLGDEAFF. The CDR3 nucleotides are TGCGCCAGCAGCTGGCTGGGGGATGAAGCTTTCTTT.

The rearrangement links TRBV5-1 to TRBJ1-5; TRBD1 might be the D (6 bases). CDR3 length: 15 amino acids. The V end lost 0 bases, the J end lost 7 bases, and 14 bases lay between the germline ends. The germline gives CDR1 SGHRS, CDR2 YFSETQ. CDR3 DNA sequence: TGCGCCAGCAGCTTGGAAGGGGGGATAGCCCAGCCCCAGCATTTT. Translating gives CASSLEGGIAQPQHF.

CDR3 DNA sequence: TGTGCCAGCAGCACCCTCTCGACAGGGACGAGCTATGGCTACACCTTC. This translates into CASSTLSTGTSYGYTF. The rearrangement joins TRBV7-9 to TRBJ1-2; 7 positions agree with TRBD1. Germline CDR1 SEHNR, CDR2 FQNEAQ (reference sequence). The CDR3 contains 16 residues. The V segment lost 5 bases and the J segment 4 bases; nucleotides outside the gene matches: 13.

J is TRBJ1-5 and V is TRBV18; 7 nucleotides match TRBD1. The CDR3 runs 16 residues. Trimming took 3 bases from V and 2 from J; bases not matched to a gene: 7. The germline gives CDR1 KGHSH, CDR2 LQKENI. CDR3 sequence (DNA): TGTGCCAGCTCACCCTCGCCAGGGACAGGCAATCAGCCCCAGCATTTT. Its translation: CASSPSPGTGNQPQHF.

The CDR3 DNA reads TGTGCCAGCAGTATACAGGGGGCAGGTGAGCAGTACTTC. Translated, it gives CASSIQGAGEQYF. The rearrangement links TRBV7-9 to TRBJ2-7; 9 bases align to TRBD1. After removal of 6 bases from V and 7 bases from J, the junction contained 7 bases not matched to a gene. CDR3 length: 13 residues. Germline values: CDR1 SEHNR, CDR2 FQNEAQ (reference sequence).

This clone was found once. This sequence joins TRBV7-9 and TRBJ2-1; 8 bases map to TRBD1. Germline CDR1 reads SEHNR; CDR2 reads FQNEAQ (reference sequence). The CDR3 totals 16 residues. V lost 6 bases and J lost 2; bases outside the gene matches: 9. The CDR3 is CASSLQGVVPYNEQFF. The CDR3 nucleotides read TGTGCCAGCAGTCTACAGGGGGTAGTCCCCTACAATGAGCAGTTCTTC.

The V and J genes are TRBV28 and TRBJ2-2, with 8 bases that match TRBD1. The CDR3 is 17 residues long. After removal of 9 bases from V and 1 base from J, the junction contained 13 bases not matched to a gene. In germline, CDR1 is MDHEN, CDR2 SYDVKM. In DNA form, the CDR3 reads TGTGCCAGTCGGCGGACAGGGAGAAAACTGAACACCGGGGAGCTGTTTTTT. This codes for CASRRTGRKLNTGELFF. The variable domain in full, completed from reference TRBV28 and TRBJ2-2, reads DVKVTQSSRYLVKRTGEKVFLECVQDMDHENMFWYRQDPGLGLRLIYFSYDVKMKEKGDIPEGYSVSREKKERFSLILESASTNQTSMYLCASRRTGRKLNTGELFFGEGSRLTVL.

This chain connects TRBV5-6 to TRBJ1-6; TRBD1 aligns across 9 bases. The CDR3 is made up of 14 amino acids. CDR1 SGHDT and CDR2 YYEEEE come from the germline V gene. J lost 10 bases, V lost 4 bases, and 6 bases had no gene match. CDR3 nucleotide sequence: TGTGCCAGCAGCCCCGGGACAGGGAACTCACCCCTCCACTTT. Translating gives CASSPGTGNSPLHF.

The chain joins TRBV5-4 to TRBJ2-5; D remains ambiguous. The CDR3 is 15 residues long. Trimming left V 2 bases short and J 4 bases short, with 15 bases between. Germline CDR1 SGHNT, CDR2 YYREEE (reference sequence). CDR3 sequence: CASSFRDLGLETQYF. The CDR3 region has the DNA TGTGCCAGCAGCTTTAGGGATTTAGGCCTAGAGACCCAGTACTTC.

The J gene is TRBJ2-1, the V gene TRBV4-3; 11 bases align to TRBD2. CDR1 is LGHNA and CDR2 is YSLEER in the germline V gene. The CDR3 is 15 residues long. The V gene end was trimmed by 3 bases and the J gene end by 3 bases; junction bases not matched to a gene: 1. The CDR3, as DNA: TGCGCCAGCAGCCAGGGACTAGCGGTCTACAATGAGCAGTTCTTC. Amino acid sequence: CASSQGLAVYNEQFF.

This clone is a singleton in its sample. The V and J genes are TRBV2 and TRBJ1-1; 7 nucleotides agree with TRBD1. CDR3 length: 17 amino acids. The V gene end was trimmed by 4 bases and the J gene end by 3 bases; junction bases not matched to a gene: 14. Germline V gives CDR1 SNHLY, CDR2 FYNNEI. The CDR3, as DNA: TGTGCCAGCAGTGGTTTTTTGAGACAGGGAGCGGACACTGAAGCTTTCTTT. It translates to CASSGFLRQGADTEAFF.

In nucleotides, the CDR3 is TGTGCCAGCAGCCCCCGGGCCGGGGACGGTAATGAGCAGTTCTTC. As protein: CASSPRAGDGNEQFF. The genes are TRBV7-2 and TRBJ2-1, with D tentatively TRBD1 or TRBD2 (5 bases each). The germline V gene has CDR1 SGHTA and CDR2 FQGNSA. The CDR3 has 15 amino acids. The V end lost 5 bases, the J end lost 7 bases, and 18 bases lay between the germline ends.

The chain carries TRBV6-5 and TRBJ1-5, with 8 bases lining up with TRBD1. There are 14 residues in the CDR3. J gave up 1 base and V 7 bases, and 3 bases lay outside the gene matches. CDR1 and CDR2 (germline): MNHEY, SVGAGI. The CDR3 region is CASTDRESNQPQHF. CDR3 nucleotides: TGTGCCAGCACGGACAGGGAAAGCAATCAGCCCCAGCATTTT.

The chain combines TRBV5-4 with TRBJ2-2; possible D gene TRBD1, 6 bases. CDR1 SGHNT and CDR2 YYREEE come from the germline V gene (reference sequence). The CDR3 runs 15 residues. V was trimmed by 5 bases and J by 5 bases, leaving 16 bases between them. The CDR3 sequence is CASSLYGTTTGELFF. DNA of the CDR3: TGTGCCAGCAGTTTATATGGGACAACTACCGGGGAGCTGTTTTTT.

The CDR3, as DNA: TGTGCCAGCAGTCCGCGACAGGGAGGCGAGCAGTACTTC. Translating it yields CASSPRQGGEQYF. The V and J genes are TRBV6-5 and TRBJ2-7, with D maybe TRBD1 (7 bases). With 5 bases removed from V and 6 bases from J, the gap between germline ends came to 14 bases. Germline V gene data show CDR1 as MNHEY and CDR2 as SVGAGI. The CDR3 covers 13 residues.

The chain joins TRBV6-5 to TRBJ1-5; D is possibly TRBD1 (6 bases). The V end lost 6 bases, the J end lost 1 base, and 13 bases lay between the germline ends. Germline V gene lookup returns CDR1 MNHEY and CDR2 SVGAGI. The CDR3 spans 15 residues. The CDR3 nucleotides read TGTGCCAGCAGGAGGGGGGGTGGGAGCAATCAGCCCCAGCATTTT. Encoded protein: CASRRGGGSNQPQHF.

The V and J genes are TRBV18 and TRBJ2-1, with 9 bases that match TRBD2. This CDR3 contains 16 residues. CDR1 is KGHSH and CDR2 is LQKENI in the germline V gene. V was clipped by 4 bases and J by 0 bases; unmatched bases: 4. CDR3 coding DNA: TGTGCCAGCTCACTCCCGGGACTAGCCTCCTACAATGAGCAGTTCTTC. The encoded protein is CASSLPGLASYNEQFF.

Remarks on this clone: Other DNA sequences in the same sample also yield this CDR3. The chain combines TRBV6-5 with TRBJ2-7, with D possibly matching TRBD2 (6 bases). CDR1 and CDR2 from the germline V gene are MNHEY and SVGAGI. V was shortened by 0 bases and J by 4 bases, with 7 bases between the two germline ends. This CDR3 region has 13 residues. CDR3 sequence: CASSYSAGYEQYF. The CDR3 nucleotides are TGTGCCAGCAGTTACTCGGCGGGGTACGAGCAGTACTTC.

This chain connects TRBV28 to TRBJ2-7; D gene ambiguous. V was pared by 1 base and J by 2 bases, with 12 bases between. The CDR3 loop spans 15 amino acids. Germline V CDR1 and CDR2: MDHEN, SYDVKM. CDR3 loop: CASSLSWTETYEQYF. The CDR3 DNA sequence: TGTGCCAGCAGTTTATCGTGGACCGAGACCTACGAGCAGTACTTC.

This clone has only a few counts. In nucleotides, the CDR3 is TGTGCCAGCAGTGAAGGGCAGGGCTATAATTCACCCCTCCACTTT. This encodes CASSEGQGYNSPLHF. This chain connects TRBV2 to TRBJ1-6; TRBD1 might be the D (5 bases). V was cut by 1 base and J by 3 bases, with 7 bases left in between. This CDR3 spans 15 amino acids. The germline V gene has CDR1 SNHLY and CDR2 FYNNEI. Filled out from reference TRBV2 and TRBJ1-6, the complete variable domain reads EPEVTQTPSHQVTQMGQEVILRCVPISNHLYFYWYRQILGQKVEFLVSFYNNEISEKSEIFDDQFSVERPDGSNFTLKIRSTKLEDSAMYFCASSEGQGYNSPLHFGNGTRLTVT.

V and J are TRBV5-5 and TRBJ1-4, with D tentatively TRBD1 (5 bases). V gave up 1 base and J gave up 8 bases, with 15 bases separating them. This CDR3 spans 15 amino acids. Germline values: CDR1 SGHKS, CDR2 YYEKEE (reference sequence). The CDR3 DNA reads as TGTGCCAGCAGCTTGAATTTCGGGACGGAGGAAAAACTGTTTTTT. As protein: CASSLNFGTEEKLFF.

The chain has TRBV7-6 and TRBJ1-1, with 7 bases lining up with TRBD1. Germline trimming cut 4 bases from V and 4 bases from J; bases unmatched to any gene: 6. There are 14 residues in the CDR3. Germline V gives CDR1 SGHVS, CDR2 FNYEAQ. The CDR3 region is CASSSRQGPTEAFF. For the CDR3, the DNA is TGTGCCAGCAGCTCACGACAGGGTCCCACTGAAGCTTTCTTT.